A selection of T cell receptor beta chains follows, all from one sample in a study of T cell changes during pregnancy in multiple sclerosis. The data were produced by immunoSEQ multiplex PCR, yet TCRdb's version contains in-frame clones alone and is incomplete. The table includes about 57,000 clones, more than 85% detected once. This specimen was CD4+ T cells from peripheral blood mononuclear cells, taken in the third trimester of pregnancy. These receptors originate from a female donor with multiple sclerosis, enrolled in a pregnancy study. CDR3s include the opening cysteine and the closing phenylalanine or tryptophan. A D gene is named only where the DNA matches it firmly. Clone size, where shown, is once, few, many, or a class for clones that have expanded.

j_gene: TRBJ2-1
v_gene: TRBV5-1
abundance: .
d_gene: TRBD2
CDR3aa: CASSPGTTHNEQFF
CDR3nt: TGCGCCAGCAGCCCAGGGACTACCCATAATGAGCAGTTCTTC

j_gene: TRBJ2-2
v_gene: TRBV11-2
abundance: once
d_gene: .
CDR3aa: CASSDREDTGELFF
CDR3nt: TGTGCCAGCAGCGACAGGGAGGACACCGGGGAGCTGTTTTTT

j_gene: TRBJ2-2
v_gene: TRBV19
abundance: .
d_gene: TRBD1
CDR3aa: CASSQEDRGTGELFF
CDR3nt: TGTGCCAGTAGTCAGGAGGACAGGGGGACCGGGGAGCTGTTTTTT

j_gene: TRBJ1-4
v_gene: TRBV7-9
abundance: .
d_gene: .
CDR3aa: CASSFVLTDPFYEKLFF
CDR3nt: TGTGCCAGCAGCTTTGTTTTGACAGATCCCTTTTATGAAAAACTGTTTTTT

j_gene: TRBJ2-6
v_gene: TRBV5-1
abundance: .
d_gene: TRBD1
CDR3aa: CASSQRGQVFSGANVLTF
CDR3nt: TGCGCCAGCAGCCAAAGAGGACAGGTTTTTTCTGGGGCCAACGTCCTGACTTTC

j_gene: TRBJ1-3
v_gene: TRBV18
abundance: .
d_gene: .
CDR3aa: CASSPLMGERVSGNTIYF
CDR3nt: TGTGCCAGCTCACCACTTATGGGTGAGAGGGTCTCTGGAAACACCATATATTTT

j_gene: TRBJ1-5
v_gene: TRBV6-5
abundance: .
d_gene: .
CDR3aa: CASSYPRVFNQPQHF
CDR3nt: TGTGCCAGCAGTTACCCCAGGGTCTTCAATCAGCCCCAGCATTTT

j_gene: TRBJ2-5
v_gene: TRBV19
abundance: .
d_gene: TRBD2
CDR3aa: CASSMGTRSETQYF
CDR3nt: TGTGCCAGTAGTATGGGGACTAGGTCAGAGACCCAGTACTTC

j_gene: TRBJ2-7
v_gene: TRBV7-9
abundance: .
d_gene: .
CDR3aa: CASSLDPGRGSYEQYF
CDR3nt: TGTGCCAGCAGCTTAGATCCGGGGAGGGGGAGCTACGAGCAGTACTTC

j_gene: TRBJ2-6
v_gene: TRBV7-8
abundance: .
d_gene: .
CDR3aa: CASSLTALSSGANVLTF
CDR3nt: TGTGCCAGCAGCCTTACAGCTCTCAGCTCTGGGGCCAACGTCCTGACTTTC

j_gene: TRBJ1-2
v_gene: TRBV7-2
abundance: few
d_gene: .
CDR3aa: CASSLEGPSSRGYGYTF
CDR3nt: TGTGCCAGCAGCTTAGAAGGTCCTTCAAGTCGGGGCTATGGCTACACCTTC

j_gene: TRBJ2-1
v_gene: TRBV23-1
abundance: once
d_gene: TRBD2
CDR3aa: CASSQSKTSGGPYNEQFF
CDR3nt: TGCGCCAGCAGTCAATCGAAAACTAGCGGGGGGCCTTACAATGAGCAGTTCTTC

j_gene: TRBJ2-5
v_gene: TRBV19
abundance: .
d_gene: TRBD2
CDR3aa: CASSTTSGQETQYF
CDR3nt: TGTGCCAGTAGTACGACTAGCGGCCAAGAGACCCAGTACTTC

j_gene: TRBJ2-1
v_gene: TRBV4-2
abundance: .
d_gene: .
CDR3aa: CASNMGASYNEQFF
CDR3nt: TGTGCCAGCAACATGGGCGCCTCATACAATGAGCAGTTCTTC

j_gene: TRBJ2-3
v_gene: TRBV4-3
abundance: .
d_gene: TRBD1
CDR3aa: CASSRMDRGDTQYF
CDR3nt: TGCGCCAGCAGCCGTATGGACAGGGGCGATACGCAGTATTTT

j_gene: TRBJ2-2
v_gene: TRBV7-8
abundance: many
d_gene: TRBD2
CDR3aa: CASSPRTSRNTGELFF
CDR3nt: TGTGCCAGCAGCCCCAGGACTAGTCGGAACACCGGGGAGCTGTTTTTT

j_gene: TRBJ2-4
v_gene: TRBV9
abundance: .
d_gene: .
CDR3aa: CASSVGEDIQYF
CDR3nt: TGTGCCAGCAGCGTAGGAGAGGACATTCAGTACTTC